This T cell receptor (beta chain) is from a study of CD8 T cells in Susac syndrome. Germline-derived CDR1 and CDR2 are GTSNPN and SVGIG (reference sequence). This CDR3 has 10 residues. V dropped 8 bases and J dropped 8 bases, with 10 bases sitting between them. Reverse transcription of about 0.5 to 1 ug RNA used random hexamers. TCRdb used MiXCR to reprocess the immunoSEQ multiplex PCR reads, holding one entry per CDR3 protein. This sample yields about 120,000 distinct CDR3 sequences, of which 90% to 95% are seen a single time; 0.1% to 0.15% belongs to the top ten. The sample comprised CD4+ T cells from PBMCs. The sequence came from a human donor with multiple sclerosis. The chain uses TRBV30 and TRBJ2-1, with D tentatively TRBD1 (5 bases). CDR3 protein: CAHARDEQFF. CDR3 bases: TGTGCCCATGCCAGGGATGAGCAGTTCTTC.